This T cell receptor (beta chain) derives from a study of blood T cells in healthy people across ages (dated by TCRdb to between 2014 and 2016). As for the study more broadly: In model experiments, roughly one uniquely barcoded TCR beta cDNA molecule per two T cells was captured by template switching. Using deep sequencing normalized with unique cDNA molecular identifiers, the study measured how TCR beta repertoire diversity changes with age. Four age groups were formed from the donors: young (average roughly 15 years), middle-aged (roughly 38), aged (around 62) and long-lived (approximately 78). Donors of different ages were randomly distributed across sequencing lanes to avoid experimental bias. Two additional independent replicas of 1 million unique cDNA reads from the same blood draw were analyzed for two donors (one aged 18 to 30 and one aged 80 or older). The study at large found these results: Since profiling was done on bulk unsorted PBMCs, naive and antigen-experienced compartments could not be conclusively compared. As age increased, observed TCR beta diversity per million T cells dropped in a roughly linear way, and a significant reduction was already evident by age roughly 36. Observed TCR beta diversity correlated strongly with the percentage of naive T cells measured by flow cytometry. Compared with the aged group, the long-lived group had more naive CD4+ T cells, fewer expanded clones and increased TCR diversity, a pattern suggesting age selection. Because the CMV infection status of the donors was unknown, age-related changes in expanded clonotypes may potentially have been confounded. Estimates of total diversity based on one million sequenced T cells were regarded as lower bounds and as underestimates.

On this clonotype itself: What antigen it recognizes has not been identified. No base-level quality is on record; no much larger clone is a single base apart.

The donors were around 39 Caucasian individuals from Russia, aged roughly 6 to 100 years, who were systemically healthy. Ten milliliters of peripheral blood were drawn from each donor into EDTA-treated Vacutainer tubes. Ficoll-Paque density-gradient centrifugation was used to isolate PBMCs, with at least 6.5 million per sample. Trizol reagent was used to extract total RNA from the PBMCs, yielding at least 6 micrograms per sample. Naive CD45RAhigh/CD27high T cell percentages were measured by flow cytometry on a PBMC aliquot from every donor. Library construction relied on 5' RACE. Sequencing instrument: Illumina HiSeq 2500. A second PCR of roughly 6 to 11 cycles was run with a J-beta primer mix and a sample-barcoded 5' primer. A unique molecular identifier was introduced onto each TCR beta cDNA molecule by a template-switch 5' adaptor carrying 12 random nucleotides. Each sample yielded at least 3 million CDR3-containing paired-end reads. All of the RNA was converted into first-strand cDNA using the Mint cDNA synthesis kit, with a TRBC-specific oligonucleotide serving as the primer. Following uracil-DNA glycosylase treatment, all cDNA underwent a first 18-cycle PCR with the universal primers M1SS and BC2_uni_R. The study's processing was this. For normalization, 1 million high-quality reads were randomly selected from each sample, with every read carrying a distinct molecular identifier. Reads with shared molecular identifiers were discarded instead of being binned into consensus sequences. CDR3 identification, clonotype clustering and error correction used MiTCR with a Q25 quality threshold and the strictest error-elimination algorithm. A nonparametric unseen species model using Euler transformation provided a lower-bound estimate of total TCR beta diversity. TCRdb redid the processing of the public reads, applying fastp at Q25 and MiXCR, and retained in-frame beta chains. Identical CDR3 proteins give one entry, which carries the most common genes and DNA. These V and J calls are TCRdb output, not the study's own analysis. A total of 700,000 to 850,000 distinct CDR3 sequences appear in this sample, 30% to 45% of them only once. The ten largest clonotypes hold 13% of the sample.

The CDR3, cysteine through phenylalanine, is 15 amino acids long. Only the CDR3 region is kept as DNA, spanning 45 bases read in frame from base 1. CDR1 SGHDT and CDR2 YYEEEE were looked up in the germline V gene. Germline trimming: 0 bases from V, 7 bases from J; junction bases outside gene matches: 4. The receptor was isolated from a man aged 18-30 years in good health. The sequenced sample was blood. The rearrangement combines TRBV5-6 with TRBJ1-2, with 12 bases in between that match TRBD1. The base sequence is TGTGCCAGCAGCTTGGCCGGGACAGGGGGCACTGGCTACACCTTC. Its translation is CASSLAGTGGTGYTF.